Following are 10 T cell receptor beta chains from one sample sequenced in a study of blood T cell repertoires in COVID-19. Clones were sequenced by immunoSEQ multiplex PCR, and TCRdb holds only the in-frame ones, with some missing. In the table there are just under 90,000 clones, around 88% of which are singletons. The source material was peripheral blood. These receptors all come from a man between 60 and 75 years old with acute or convalescent COVID-19.

The V and J genes are TRBV5-4 and TRBJ2-5, with 15 nucleotides matching TRBD2. This CDR3 has 19 residues. V shed 4 bases, J shed 5 bases, and the junction held 15 bases outside the gene matches. Germline V gene data show CDR1 as SGHNT and CDR2 as YYREEE (reference sequence). CDR3 in DNA: TGTGCCAGCAGCCCGGGACTAGCGGGGGGCGGACGGTGGCTCGAGACCCAGTACTTC. As protein: CASSPGLAGGGRWLETQYF.

The chain carries TRBV3-1 (or the pseudogene TRBV3-2) and TRBJ1-1, with D uncertain. CDR1 and CDR2 from the germline V gene are LGHDT and YNNKEL (reference sequence). The CDR3 is 14 residues long. V lost 0 bases and J lost 0, with 5 bases in between. CDR3 residues: CASSQDHVNTEAFF. The CDR3 coding sequence is TGTGCCAGCAGCCAAGATCATGTGAACACTGAAGCTTTCTTT.

This clone was recorded a few times. The chain is built from TRBV12-5 and TRBJ1-5; 9 nucleotides match TRBD1. The CDR3 contains 15 residues. J lost 3 bases, V lost 3 bases, and 3 bases had no gene match. Germline V lookup: CDR1 LGHNT, CDR2 FRNRAP. CDR3 sequence (DNA): TGTGCTAGTGGTTTTTGGGACAGGGACAATCAGCCCCAGCATTTT. Translated: CASGFWDRDNQPQHF.

The chain links TRBV9 to TRBJ1-2; TRBD1 agrees at 7 bases. Germline trimming cut 4 bases from V and 4 bases from J; bases unmatched to any gene: 7. In germline, CDR1 is SGDLS, CDR2 YYNGEE. CDR3 length: 14 amino acids. Here the CDR3 reads CASSLTGVGYGYTF. The CDR3 coding sequence is TGTGCCAGCAGCCTTACAGGGGTCGGCTATGGCTACACCTTC.

The CDR3 loop reads CASSLVSGGALEQFF. The CDR3 bases are TGCGCCAGCAGCTTGGTGAGCGGGGGGGCCCTTGAGCAGTTCTTC. The chain recombines TRBV5-1 with TRBJ2-1; 10 bases align to TRBD2. The CDR3 has 15 residues. The V segment lost 0 bases and the J segment 9 bases; nucleotides outside the gene matches: 6. Germline assignment: CDR1 SGHRS and CDR2 YFSETQ.

The chain recombines TRBV5-4 with TRBJ1-2; TRBD1 is a possible D gene (5 bases). The CDR3 contains 13 residues. Trimming removed 0 bases at V and 4 bases at J, with 7 bases between. Germline CDR1 is SGHNT and CDR2 is YYREEE (reference sequence). DNA of the CDR3: TGTGCCAGCAGCTTGGTAGGGGCCTATGGCTACACCTTC. Amino acid sequence: CASSLVGAYGYTF. The full variable domain, in which reference TRBV5-4 and TRBJ1-2 provide the parts outside the CDR3, is ETGVTQSPTHLIKTRGQQVTLRCSSQSGHNTVSWYQQALGQGPQFIFQYYREEENGRGNFPPRFSGLQFPNYSSELNVNALELDDSALYLCASSLVGAYGYTFGSGTRLTVV.

This sequence joins TRBV4-1 and TRBJ2-5; 14 positions match TRBD2. This CDR3 comprises 15 residues. In germline, CDR1 is MGHRA, CDR2 YSYEKL. V dropped 4 bases and J dropped 5; count of bases not matched to a gene: 3. CDR3 nucleotide sequence: TGCGCCAGCAGCCCGGGACTAGCGGGAGAGGAGACCCAGTACTTC. It encodes CASSPGLAGEETQYF.

V usage is TRBV5-1 and J usage is TRBJ2-3, with 7 bases aligning to TRBD2. Germline CDR1 is SGHRS and CDR2 is YFSETQ. The junction had 2 bases not matched to a gene; V was cut back by 1 base and J by 3 bases. CDR3 length: 14 amino acids. CDR3 DNA sequence: TGCGCCAGCAGCTTGCCCGGGAGGACAGATACGCAGTATTTT. Translated, it gives CASSLPGRTDTQYF.

The chain carries TRBV28 and TRBJ2-3, with 8 bases fitting TRBD1. The J segment lost 8 bases and the V segment lost 8 bases, leaving 9 bases of the junction unmatched. Germline lookup yields CDR1 MDHEN and CDR2 SYDVKM. This CDR3 is 13 amino acids long. For the CDR3, the DNA is TGTGCCAGCTTGACAGGGGCGCGTGGTACGCAGTATTTT. It codes for CASLTGARGTQYF.

The rearrangement joins TRBV19 to TRBJ2-7; D may be TRBD2 (6 bases). V lost 3 bases and J 3 bases, leaving 9 bases between the germline ends. The germline CDR1 and CDR2 sequences are LNHDA and SQIVND (reference sequence). This CDR3 has 13 residues. CDR3 in amino acids: CASSMVSGYEQYF. The CDR3 DNA reads TGTGCCAGTAGTATGGTTAGCGGCTACGAGCAGTACTTC.